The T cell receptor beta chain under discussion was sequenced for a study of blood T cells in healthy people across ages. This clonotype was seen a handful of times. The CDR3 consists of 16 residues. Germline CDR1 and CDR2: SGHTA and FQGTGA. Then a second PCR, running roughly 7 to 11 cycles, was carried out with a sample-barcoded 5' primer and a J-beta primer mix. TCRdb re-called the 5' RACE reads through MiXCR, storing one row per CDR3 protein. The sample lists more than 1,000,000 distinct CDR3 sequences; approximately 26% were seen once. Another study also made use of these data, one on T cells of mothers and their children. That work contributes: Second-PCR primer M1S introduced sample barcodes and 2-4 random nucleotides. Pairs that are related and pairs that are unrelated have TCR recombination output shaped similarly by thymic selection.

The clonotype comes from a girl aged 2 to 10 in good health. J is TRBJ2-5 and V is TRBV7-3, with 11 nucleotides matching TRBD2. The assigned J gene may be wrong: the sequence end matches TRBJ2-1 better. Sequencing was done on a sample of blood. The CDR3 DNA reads TGTGCCAGCAGCGCGTTAACTAGCGGGGGATCTAATGAGCAGTTCTTC. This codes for CASSALTSGGSNEQFF.